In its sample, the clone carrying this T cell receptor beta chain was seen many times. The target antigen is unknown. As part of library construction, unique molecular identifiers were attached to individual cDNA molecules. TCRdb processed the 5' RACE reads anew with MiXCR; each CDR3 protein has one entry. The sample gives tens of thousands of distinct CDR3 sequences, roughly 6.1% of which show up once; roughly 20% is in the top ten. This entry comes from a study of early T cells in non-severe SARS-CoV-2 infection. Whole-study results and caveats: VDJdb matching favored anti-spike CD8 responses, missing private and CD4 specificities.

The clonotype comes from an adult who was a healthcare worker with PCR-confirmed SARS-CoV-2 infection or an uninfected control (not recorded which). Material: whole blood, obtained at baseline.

CDR3 sequence reads: CASYASAGPRLNTEAFF. CDR3 bases: TGTGCCAGCTACGCCAGTGCGGGGCCCAGACTAAATACTGAAGCTTTCTTT. The V and J genes are TRBV18 and TRBJ1-1, with a possible D match to TRBD1 (5 bases). The germline gives CDR1 KGHSH, CDR2 LQKENI. The CDR3 extends over 17 amino acids. Trimming stripped 7 bases from V and 5 bases from J, with 26 bases between.